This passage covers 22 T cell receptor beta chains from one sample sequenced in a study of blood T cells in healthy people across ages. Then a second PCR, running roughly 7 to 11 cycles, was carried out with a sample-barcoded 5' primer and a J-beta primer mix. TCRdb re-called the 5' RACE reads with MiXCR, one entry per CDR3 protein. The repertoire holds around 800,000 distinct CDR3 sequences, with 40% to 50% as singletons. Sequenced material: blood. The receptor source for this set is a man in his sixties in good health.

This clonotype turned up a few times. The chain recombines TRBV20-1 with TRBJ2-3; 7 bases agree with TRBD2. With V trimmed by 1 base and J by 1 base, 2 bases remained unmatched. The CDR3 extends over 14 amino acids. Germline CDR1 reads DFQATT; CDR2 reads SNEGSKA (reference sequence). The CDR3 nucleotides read TGCAGTGCTAGAGGCACTAGCGGCACAGATACGCAGTATTTT. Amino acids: CSARGTSGTDTQYF.

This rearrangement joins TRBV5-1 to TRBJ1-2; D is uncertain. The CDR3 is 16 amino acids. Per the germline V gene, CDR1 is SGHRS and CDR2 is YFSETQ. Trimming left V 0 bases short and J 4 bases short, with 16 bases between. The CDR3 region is CASSLVSAPTSYGYTF. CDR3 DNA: TGCGCCAGCAGCTTGGTCTCGGCCCCCACATCCTATGGCTACACCTTC.

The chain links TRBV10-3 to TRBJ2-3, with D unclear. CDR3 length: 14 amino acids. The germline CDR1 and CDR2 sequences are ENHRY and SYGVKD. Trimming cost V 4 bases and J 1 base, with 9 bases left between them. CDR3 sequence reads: CAISASKGTDTQYF. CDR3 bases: TGTGCCATCAGTGCCTCCAAGGGCACAGATACGCAGTATTTT.

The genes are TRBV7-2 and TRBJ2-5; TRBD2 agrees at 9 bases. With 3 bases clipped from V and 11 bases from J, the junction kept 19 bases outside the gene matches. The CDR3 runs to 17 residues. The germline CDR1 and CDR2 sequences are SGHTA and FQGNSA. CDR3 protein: CASSLWVAGVYNREQYF. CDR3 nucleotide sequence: TGTGCCAGCAGCTTGTGGGTAGCGGGGGTCTACAATCGTGAGCAGTACTTC.

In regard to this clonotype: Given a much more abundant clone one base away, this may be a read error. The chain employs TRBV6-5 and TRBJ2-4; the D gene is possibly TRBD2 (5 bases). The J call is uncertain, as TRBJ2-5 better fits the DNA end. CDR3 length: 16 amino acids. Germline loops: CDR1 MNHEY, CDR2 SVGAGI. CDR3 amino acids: CASSYSPSRGQETQYF. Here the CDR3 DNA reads TGTGCCAGCAGTTACTCGCCTAGCCGGGGCCAAGAGACCCAGTACTTC.

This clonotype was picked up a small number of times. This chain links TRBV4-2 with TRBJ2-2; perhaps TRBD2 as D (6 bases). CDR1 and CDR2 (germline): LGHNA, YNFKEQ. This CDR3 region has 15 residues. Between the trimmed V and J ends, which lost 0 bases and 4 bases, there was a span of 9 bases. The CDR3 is CASSQDTGGTGELFF. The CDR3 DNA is TGTGCCAGCAGCCAAGACACCGGGGGCACCGGGGAGCTGTTTTTT.

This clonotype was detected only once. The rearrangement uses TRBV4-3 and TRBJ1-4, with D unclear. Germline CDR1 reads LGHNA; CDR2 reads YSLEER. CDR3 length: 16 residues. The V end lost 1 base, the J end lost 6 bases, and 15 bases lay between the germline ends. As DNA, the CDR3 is TGCGCCAGCAGCCAAGTTGGGCCAGGAAGAGATGAAAAACTGTTTTTT. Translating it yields CASSQVGPGRDEKLFF.

This CDR3 is CASSRLAGGPLGHISEQFF. CDR3 nucleotides: TGTGCCAGCAGTCGACTAGCGGGGGGGCCACTCGGTCATATTAGTGAGCAGTTCTTC. The J gene is TRBJ2-1, the V gene TRBV12-3 or TRBV12-4; TRBD2 matches 14 bases. V trimming: 5 bases; J trimming: 9 bases; junction bases outside the gene matches: 18. CDR3 length equals 19 residues.

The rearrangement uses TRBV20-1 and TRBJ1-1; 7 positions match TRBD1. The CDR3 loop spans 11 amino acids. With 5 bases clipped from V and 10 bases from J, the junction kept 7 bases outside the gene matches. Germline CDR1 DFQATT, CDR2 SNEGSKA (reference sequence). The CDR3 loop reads CSALQGRGAFF. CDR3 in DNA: TGCAGTGCTCTACAGGGGCGAGGAGCTTTCTTT.

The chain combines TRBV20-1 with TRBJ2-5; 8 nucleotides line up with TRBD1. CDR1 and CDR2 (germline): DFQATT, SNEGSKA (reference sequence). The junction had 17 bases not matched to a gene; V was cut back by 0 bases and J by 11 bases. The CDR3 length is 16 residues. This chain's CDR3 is CSARDPERTGFYGQYF. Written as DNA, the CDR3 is TGCAGTGCTAGAGACCCCGAGAGGACAGGGTTTTACGGGCAGTACTTC.

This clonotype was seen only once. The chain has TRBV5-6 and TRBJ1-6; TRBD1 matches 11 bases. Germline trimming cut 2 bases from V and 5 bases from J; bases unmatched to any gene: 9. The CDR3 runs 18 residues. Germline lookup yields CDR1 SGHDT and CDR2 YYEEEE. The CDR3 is CASSFWTGGLTDNSPLHF. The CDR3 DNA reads TGTGCCAGCAGCTTTTGGACAGGGGGCCTAACGGATAATTCACCCCTCCACTTT.

CDR3 residues: CASSPPRQGVGEQYF. CDR3 DNA sequence: TGTGCCAGCAGCCCGCCGAGACAGGGAGTGGGGGAGCAGTACTTC. The rearrangement uses TRBV7-9 and TRBJ2-7, with 7 bases lining up with TRBD1. Germline CDR1 is SEHNR and CDR2 is FQNEAQ (reference sequence). J lost 7 bases, V lost 5 bases, and 14 bases had no gene match. The length of the CDR3 is 15 residues.

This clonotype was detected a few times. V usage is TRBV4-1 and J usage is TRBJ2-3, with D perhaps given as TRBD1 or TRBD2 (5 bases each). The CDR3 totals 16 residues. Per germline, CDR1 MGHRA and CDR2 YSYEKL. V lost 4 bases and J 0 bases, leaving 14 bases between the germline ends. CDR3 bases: TGCGCCAGCAGCCGACTGAGTGGGGGTAGCACAGATACGCAGTATTTT. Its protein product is CASSRLSGGSTDTQYF.

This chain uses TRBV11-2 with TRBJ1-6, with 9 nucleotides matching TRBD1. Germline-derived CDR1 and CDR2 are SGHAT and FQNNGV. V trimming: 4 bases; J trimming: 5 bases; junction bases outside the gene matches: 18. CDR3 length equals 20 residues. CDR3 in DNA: TGTGCCAGCAGCTATAAACCCCTGGGACAGGGAAGCGTCGATAATTCACCCCTCCACTTT. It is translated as CASSYKPLGQGSVDNSPLHF. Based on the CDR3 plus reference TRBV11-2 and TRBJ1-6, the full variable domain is EAGVAQSPRYKIIEKRQSVAFWCNPISGHATLYWYQQILGQGPKLLIQFQNNGVVDDSQLPKDRFSAERLKGVDSTLKIQPAKLEDSAVYLCASSYKPLGQGSVDNSPLHFGNGTRLTVT.

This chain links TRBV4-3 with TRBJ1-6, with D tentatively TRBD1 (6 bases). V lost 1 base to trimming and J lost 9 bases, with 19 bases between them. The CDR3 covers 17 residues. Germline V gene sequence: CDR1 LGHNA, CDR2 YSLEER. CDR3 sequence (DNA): TGCGCCAGCAGCCAAGGGTCCCCCGGGGGGCGGGGTTCACCCCTCCACTTT. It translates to CASSQGSPGGRGSPLHF.

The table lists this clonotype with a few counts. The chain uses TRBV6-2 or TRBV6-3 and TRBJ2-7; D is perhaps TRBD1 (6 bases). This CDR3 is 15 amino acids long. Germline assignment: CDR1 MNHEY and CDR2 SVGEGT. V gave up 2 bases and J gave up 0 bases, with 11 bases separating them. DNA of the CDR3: TGTGCCAGCAGTTACCGGACAGTCAGCTCCTACGAGCAGTACTTC. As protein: CASSYRTVSSYEQYF.

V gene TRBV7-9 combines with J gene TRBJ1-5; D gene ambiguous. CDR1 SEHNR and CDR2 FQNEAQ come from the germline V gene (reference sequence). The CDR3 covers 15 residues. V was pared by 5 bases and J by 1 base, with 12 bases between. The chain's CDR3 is CASSPQSTSNQPQHF. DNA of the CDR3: TGTGCCAGCAGCCCGCAGTCGACCAGCAATCAGCCCCAGCATTTT.

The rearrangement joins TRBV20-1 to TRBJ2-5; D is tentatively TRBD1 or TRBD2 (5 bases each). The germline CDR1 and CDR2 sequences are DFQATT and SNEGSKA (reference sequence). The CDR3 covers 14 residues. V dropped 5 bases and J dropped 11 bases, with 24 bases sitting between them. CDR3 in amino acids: CSASRGLGVNEQYF. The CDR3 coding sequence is TGCAGTGCTTCTCGGGGTTTAGGGGTCAATGAGCAGTACTTC.

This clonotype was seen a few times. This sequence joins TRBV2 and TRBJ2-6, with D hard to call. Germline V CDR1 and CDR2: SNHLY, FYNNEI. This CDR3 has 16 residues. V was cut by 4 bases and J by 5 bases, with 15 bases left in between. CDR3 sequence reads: CASSAPWTKRANVLTF. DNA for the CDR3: TGTGCCAGCAGTGCCCCGTGGACCAAGAGGGCCAACGTCCTGACTTTC.

The CDR3 loop is CSARASGLAGGQETQYF. The CDR3 coding sequence is TGCAGTGCTAGAGCATCGGGACTAGCGGGGGGGCAAGAGACCCAGTACTTC. This chain connects TRBV20-1 to TRBJ2-5; TRBD2 aligns across 16 bases. Germline CDR1 reads DFQATT; CDR2 reads SNEGSKA (reference sequence). This CDR3 comprises 17 residues. The V and J ends lost 1 base and 2 bases, in that order; junction bases with no gene match: 4.

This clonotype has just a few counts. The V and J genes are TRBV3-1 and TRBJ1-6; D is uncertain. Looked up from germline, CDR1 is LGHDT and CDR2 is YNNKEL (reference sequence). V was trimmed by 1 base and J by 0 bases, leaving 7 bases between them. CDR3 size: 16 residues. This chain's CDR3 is CASSQVVGSYNSPLHF. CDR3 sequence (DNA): TGTGCCAGCAGCCAAGTAGTGGGCTCCTATAATTCACCCCTCCACTTT.

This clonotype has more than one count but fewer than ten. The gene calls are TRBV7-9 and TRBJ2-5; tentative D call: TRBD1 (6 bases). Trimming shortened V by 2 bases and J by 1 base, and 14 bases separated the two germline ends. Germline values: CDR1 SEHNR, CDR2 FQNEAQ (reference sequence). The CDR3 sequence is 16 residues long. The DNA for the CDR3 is TGTGCCAGCAGCTTAAGGGGGTCGACAGGCCAAGAGACCCAGTACTTC. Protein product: CASSLRGSTGQETQYF.